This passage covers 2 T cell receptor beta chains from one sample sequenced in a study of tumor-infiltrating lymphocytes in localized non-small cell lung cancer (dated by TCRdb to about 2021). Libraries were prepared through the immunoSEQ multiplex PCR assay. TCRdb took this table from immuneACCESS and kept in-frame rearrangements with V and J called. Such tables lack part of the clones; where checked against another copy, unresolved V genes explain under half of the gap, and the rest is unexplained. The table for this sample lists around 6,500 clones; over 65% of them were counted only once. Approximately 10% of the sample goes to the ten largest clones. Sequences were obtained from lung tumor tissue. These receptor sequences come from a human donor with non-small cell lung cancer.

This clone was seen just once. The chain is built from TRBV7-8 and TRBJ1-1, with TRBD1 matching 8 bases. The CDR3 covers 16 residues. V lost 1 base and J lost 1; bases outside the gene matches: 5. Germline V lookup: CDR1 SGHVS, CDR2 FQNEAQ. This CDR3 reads CASSLDRTGWNTEAFF. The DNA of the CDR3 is TGTGCCAGCAGCTTAGATCGGACAGGGTGGAACACTGAAGCTTTCTTT.

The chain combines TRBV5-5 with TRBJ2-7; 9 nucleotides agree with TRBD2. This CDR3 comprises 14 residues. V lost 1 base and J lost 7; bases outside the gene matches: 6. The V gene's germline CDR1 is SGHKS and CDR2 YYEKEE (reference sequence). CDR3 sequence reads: CASSLNGAGGEQYF. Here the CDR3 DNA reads TGTGCCAGCAGCTTGAACGGAGCGGGAGGAGAGCAGTACTTC.